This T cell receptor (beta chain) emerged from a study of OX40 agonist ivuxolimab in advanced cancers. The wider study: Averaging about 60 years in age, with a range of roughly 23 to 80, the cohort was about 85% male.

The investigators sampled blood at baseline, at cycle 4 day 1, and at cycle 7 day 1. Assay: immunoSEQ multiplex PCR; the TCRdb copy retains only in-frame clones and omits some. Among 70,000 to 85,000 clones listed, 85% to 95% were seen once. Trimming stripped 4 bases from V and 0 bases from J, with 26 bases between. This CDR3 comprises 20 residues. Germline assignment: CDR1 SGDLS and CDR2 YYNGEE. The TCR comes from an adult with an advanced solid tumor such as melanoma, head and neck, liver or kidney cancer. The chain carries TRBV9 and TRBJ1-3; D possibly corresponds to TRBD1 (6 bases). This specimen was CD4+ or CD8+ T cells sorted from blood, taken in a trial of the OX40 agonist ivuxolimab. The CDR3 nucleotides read TGTGCCAGCAGCTCCCCGGGTCCGGACTACCTACAGGGCTCTGGAAACACCATATATTTT. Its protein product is CASSSPGPDYLQGSGNTIYF.